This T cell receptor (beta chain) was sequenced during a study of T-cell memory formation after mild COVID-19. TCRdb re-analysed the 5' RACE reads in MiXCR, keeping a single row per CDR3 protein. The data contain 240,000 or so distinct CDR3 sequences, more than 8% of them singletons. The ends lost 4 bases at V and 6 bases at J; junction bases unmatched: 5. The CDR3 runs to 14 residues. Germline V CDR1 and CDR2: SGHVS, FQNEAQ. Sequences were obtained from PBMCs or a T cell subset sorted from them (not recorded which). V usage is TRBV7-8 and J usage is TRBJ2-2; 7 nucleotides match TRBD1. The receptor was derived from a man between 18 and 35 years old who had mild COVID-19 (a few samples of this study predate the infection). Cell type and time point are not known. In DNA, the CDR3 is TGTGCCAGCAGCTCGGGACAGTTCGCCGGGGAGCTGTTTTTT. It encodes CASSSGQFAGELFF.